This paragraph covers one T cell receptor beta chain sequence. Profiling relied on immunoSEQ multiplex PCR, and the TCRdb table lists in-frame clones only, not all of them. The sample has fewer than 150,000 clones, approximately 86% seen once. This CDR3 has 13 amino acids. In germline, CDR1 is LNHDA, CDR2 SQIVND (reference sequence). The V segment lost 6 bases and the J segment 7 bases; nucleotides outside the gene matches: 5. The entry originates in a study of blood T cell repertoires in COVID-19. The material sequenced was peripheral blood. The chain has TRBV19 and TRBJ2-2; 7 bases are a match to TRBD2. This clonotype originated in a human donor in a cohort sampled during active COVID-19. The CDR3 sequence: CASRRGSLGELFF. CDR3 nucleotide sequence: TGTGCCAGTAGACGCGGGAGCCTCGGGGAGCTGTTTTTT.